A single sample is the source of the 15 T cell receptor beta chains below, sequenced in a study of blood T cell repertoires in COVID-19. Profiled with immunoSEQ multiplex PCR; TCRdb holds only in-frame clones, not every one. The data contain some 46,000 clones, around 75% of them singletons. Sequenced sample: peripheral blood. All receptors derive from a man at least 80 years old with acute or convalescent COVID-19.

V usage is TRBV5-1 and J usage is TRBJ2-5; D remains unclear. CDR3 length: 12 residues. Between the trimmed V and J ends, which lost 1 base and 5 bases, there was a span of 6 bases. Per the germline V gene, CDR1 is SGHRS and CDR2 is YFSETQ. CDR3 DNA sequence: TGCGCCAGCAGCTTGTATCGGGAGACCCAGTACTTC. Amino acids: CASSLYRETQYF.

V usage is TRBV5-1 and J usage is TRBJ2-7, with 8 bases matching TRBD1. V trimming: 0 bases; J trimming: 5 bases; junction bases outside the gene matches: 4. Germline V gene sequence: CDR1 SGHRS, CDR2 YFSETQ. The CDR3 covers 14 residues. The CDR3 DNA reads TGCGCCAGCAGCTTGGGGGACAGGTACAACGAGCAGTACTTC. It codes for CASSLGDRYNEQYF. Drawing the rest from reference TRBV5-1 and TRBJ2-7, the complete variable domain is KAGVTQTPRYLIKTRGQQVTLSCSPISGHRSVSWYQQTPGQGLQFLFEYFSETQRNKGNFPGRFSGRQFSNSRSEMNVSTLELGDSALYLCASSLGDRYNEQYFGPGTRLTVT.

The chain employs TRBV19 and TRBJ2-2, with a weak D call TRBD1 (6 bases). Trimming stripped 1 base from V and 0 bases from J, with 6 bases between. CDR1 and CDR2 from the germline V gene are LNHDA and SQIVND (reference sequence). The CDR3 is made up of 15 amino acids. CDR3 protein: CASSIGQANTGELFF. The CDR3 DNA reads as TGTGCCAGTAGTATAGGACAGGCGAACACCGGGGAGCTGTTTTTT.

Only a few counts were recorded for this clone. The chain couples TRBV28 to TRBJ2-7; 9 positions match TRBD1. The CDR3 is 13 residues long. Trimming took 11 bases from V and 5 from J; bases not matched to a gene: 10. Per the germline V gene, CDR1 is MDHEN and CDR2 is SYDVKM. The DNA of the CDR3 is TGTGCCGTCCGGGACAGGGACCTGAACGAGCAGTACTTC. It specifies CAVRDRDLNEQYF.

The table lists this clone with a few counts. This chain links TRBV7-2 with TRBJ2-2; TRBD2 matches at 8 bases. Trimming removed 4 bases from V and 7 bases from J; junction bases left unmatched: 11. The germline CDR1 and CDR2 sequences are SGHTA and FQGNSA. The CDR3 totals 16 residues. The CDR3 reads CASSSAGSGIGGELFF. The CDR3 coding sequence is TGTGCCAGCAGCTCAGCGGGTAGCGGGATAGGCGGGGAGCTGTTTTTT.

This clone was picked up one time. The DNA of the CDR3 is TGCGCCAGCAGCCAAGCAGCGCCCTCCCACTACGAGCAGTACTTC. Protein sequence: CASSQAAPSHYEQYF. The V call is TRBV4-3, the J call TRBJ2-7; D ambiguous. With 1 base removed from V and 3 bases from J, the gap between germline ends came to 13 bases. The CDR3 length is 15 residues. Germline CDR1 LGHNA, CDR2 YSLEER.

The chain uses TRBV28 and TRBJ2-7; D is ambiguous. V lost 3 bases and J lost 1, with 7 bases in between. The CDR3 is 13 amino acids. Germline V gives CDR1 MDHEN, CDR2 SYDVKM. CDR3: CASSLLQSYEQYF. The DNA of the CDR3 is TGTGCCAGCAGTTTGTTGCAGTCCTACGAGCAGTACTTC.

This clone was recorded many times. The chain links TRBV27 to TRBJ2-7; 10 nucleotides agree with TRBD2. J lost 0 bases, V lost 1 base, and 0 bases had no gene match. Germline assignment: CDR1 MNHEY and CDR2 SMNVEV (reference sequence). The CDR3 is made up of 15 amino acids. As DNA, the CDR3 is TGTGCCAGCAGTTTATTAGCGGGAGGCTCCTACGAGCAGTACTTC. Its protein is CASSLLAGGSYEQYF.

This clone came up once. The chain recombines TRBV11-3 with TRBJ2-3; 7 bases align to TRBD2. The CDR3 sequence is 16 residues long. With V trimmed by 5 bases and J by 6 bases, 14 bases remained unmatched. Germline V gene lookup returns CDR1 SGHNT and CDR2 YENEEA. The DNA for the CDR3 is TGTGCCAGCAGCCGAGGGGCTAGCGGCCGGGAGGATACGCAGTATTTT. Protein sequence: CASSRGASGREDTQYF.

V gene TRBV19 combines with J gene TRBJ2-1, with D possibly TRBD1 on 6 matching bases. The V gene lost 4 bases and the J gene lost 1 base, with 14 bases spanning the gap. The CDR3 spans 16 residues. Germline loops: CDR1 LNHDA, CDR2 SQIVND (reference sequence). Here the CDR3 DNA reads TGTGCCAGTAGTAGGCCCGGGACACCTTCCTACAATGAGCAGTTCTTC. Its protein product is CASSRPGTPSYNEQFF. Together with reference TRBV19 and TRBJ2-1, the CDR3 gives the full variable domain: DGGITQSPKYLFRKEGQNVTLSCEQNLNHDAMYWYRQDPGQGLRLIYYSQIVNDFQKGDIAEGYSVSREKKESFPLTVTSAQKNPTAFYLCASSRPGTPSYNEQFFGPGTRLTVL.

V and J are TRBV28 and TRBJ2-7, with 11 positions matching TRBD2. J lost 2 bases, V lost 7 bases, and 10 bases had no gene match. The germline V gene encodes CDR1 MDHEN and CDR2 SYDVKM. The CDR3 is 16 amino acids. CDR3 DNA: TGTGCCAGCACATCCCCCAGACTAGCGGGGACCTACGAGCAGTACTTC. Protein: CASTSPRLAGTYEQYF.

The chain links TRBV6-1 to TRBJ1-2; 10 nucleotides match TRBD1. In germline, CDR1 is MNHNS, CDR2 SASEGT. V lost 3 bases to trimming and J lost 4 bases; unmatched junction nucleotides: 8. This CDR3 comprises 16 residues. CDR3: CASSEAGQGTGYGYTF. CDR3 DNA sequence: TGTGCCAGCAGTGAGGCGGGACAGGGGACGGGCTATGGCTACACCTTC.

J is TRBJ2-3 and V is TRBV2; D ambiguous. The CDR3 extends over 14 amino acids. Trimming shortened V by 7 bases and J by 4 bases, and 15 bases separated the two germline ends. From germline, CDR1 is SNHLY and CDR2 FYNNEI. The CDR3 spells CASTRVGFSDTQYF. CDR3 in DNA: TGTGCCAGCACCCGGGTCGGATTTTCAGATACGCAGTATTTT.

The rearrangement links TRBV28 to TRBJ1-5, with D possibly TRBD1 on 5 matching bases. There are 14 residues in the CDR3. V lost 7 bases and J 2 bases, leaving 12 bases between the germline ends. Germline values: CDR1 MDHEN, CDR2 SYDVKM. CDR3 bases: TGTGCCAGCACCGGGCGGGGGGGCAATCAGCCCCAGCATTTT. This codes for CASTGRGGNQPQHF.

This rearrangement joins TRBV19 to TRBJ2-1; 7 bases line up with TRBD2. The CDR3 runs to 15 residues. In germline, CDR1 is LNHDA, CDR2 SQIVND (reference sequence). V lost 4 bases, J lost 9 bases, and 12 bases stayed unmatched. CDR3 sequence: CASSTPSTSSGEQFF. CDR3 DNA: TGTGCCAGTAGTACACCGTCGACTAGCTCCGGTGAGCAGTTCTTC. The full variable domain, rest sourced from reference TRBV19 and TRBJ2-1, is DGGITQSPKYLFRKEGQNVTLSCEQNLNHDAMYWYRQDPGQGLRLIYYSQIVNDFQKGDIAEGYSVSREKKESFPLTVTSAQKNPTAFYLCASSTPSTSSGEQFFGPGTRLTVL.